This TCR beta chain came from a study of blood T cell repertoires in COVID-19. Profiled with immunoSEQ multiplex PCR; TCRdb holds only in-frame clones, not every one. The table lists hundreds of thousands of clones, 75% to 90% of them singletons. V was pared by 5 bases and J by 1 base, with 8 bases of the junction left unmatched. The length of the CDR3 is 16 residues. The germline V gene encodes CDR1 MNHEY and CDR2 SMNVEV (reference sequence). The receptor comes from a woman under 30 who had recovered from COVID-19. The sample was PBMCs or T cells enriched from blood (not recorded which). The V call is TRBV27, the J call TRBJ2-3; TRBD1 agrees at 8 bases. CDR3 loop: CASSPWTGLGTDTQYF. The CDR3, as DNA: TGTGCCAGCAGTCCGTGGACAGGGCTAGGCACAGATACGCAGTATTTT.